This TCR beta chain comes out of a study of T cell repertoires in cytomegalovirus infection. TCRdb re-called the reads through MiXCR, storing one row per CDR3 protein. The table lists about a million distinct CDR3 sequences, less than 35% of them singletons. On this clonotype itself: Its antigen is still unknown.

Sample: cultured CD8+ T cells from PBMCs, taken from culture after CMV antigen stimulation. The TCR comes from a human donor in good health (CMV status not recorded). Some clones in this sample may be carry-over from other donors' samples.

CDR3 nucleotides: TGCAGTGCTAGTGCCATGGATAGCGGGGGGTCCGCAGATACGCAGTATTTT. It specifies CSASAMDSGGSADTQYF. This chain links TRBV20-1 with TRBJ2-3; 10 bases fit TRBD2. V lost 3 bases and J lost 4; bases outside the gene matches: 13. The germline V gene encodes CDR1 DFQATT and CDR2 SNEGSKA (reference sequence). This CDR3 has 17 residues.